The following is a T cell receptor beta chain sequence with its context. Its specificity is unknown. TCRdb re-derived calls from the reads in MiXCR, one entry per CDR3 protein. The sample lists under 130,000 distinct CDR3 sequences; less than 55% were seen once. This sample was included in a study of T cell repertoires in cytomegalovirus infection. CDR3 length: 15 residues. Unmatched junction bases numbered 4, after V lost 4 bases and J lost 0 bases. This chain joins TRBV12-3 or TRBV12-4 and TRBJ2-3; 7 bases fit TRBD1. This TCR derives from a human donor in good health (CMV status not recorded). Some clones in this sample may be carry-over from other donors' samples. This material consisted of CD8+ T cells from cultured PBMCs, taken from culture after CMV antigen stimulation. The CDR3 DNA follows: TGTGCCAGCAGTTCCCACAGGGGCAGCACAGATACGCAGTATTTT. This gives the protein CASSSHRGSTDTQYF.